This TCR beta chain came from a study of shared clonotypes between healthy human individuals. This CDR3 comprises 14 residues. The germline V gene has CDR1 SEHNR and CDR2 FQNEAQ (reference sequence). The junction had 6 bases not matched to a gene; V was cut back by 3 bases and J by 5 bases. Only one count was recorded for this clone. Here immunoSEQ multiplex PCR was the method, and the copy in TCRdb shows in-frame clones only, minus some. Of approximately 2.4 million clones listed, around 95% are singletons. Sequencing was carried out using naive CD4+ T cells sorted from blood. Subset: CD45RA+ positively selected. This receptor was identified in a man younger than 35 in good health. The genes are TRBV7-9 and TRBJ2-7; TRBD1 matches at 8 bases. DNA for the CDR3: TGTGCCAGCAGCTTGGGCAGGGGGCAAGACGAGCAGTACTTC. It yields the protein CASSLGRGQDEQYF.